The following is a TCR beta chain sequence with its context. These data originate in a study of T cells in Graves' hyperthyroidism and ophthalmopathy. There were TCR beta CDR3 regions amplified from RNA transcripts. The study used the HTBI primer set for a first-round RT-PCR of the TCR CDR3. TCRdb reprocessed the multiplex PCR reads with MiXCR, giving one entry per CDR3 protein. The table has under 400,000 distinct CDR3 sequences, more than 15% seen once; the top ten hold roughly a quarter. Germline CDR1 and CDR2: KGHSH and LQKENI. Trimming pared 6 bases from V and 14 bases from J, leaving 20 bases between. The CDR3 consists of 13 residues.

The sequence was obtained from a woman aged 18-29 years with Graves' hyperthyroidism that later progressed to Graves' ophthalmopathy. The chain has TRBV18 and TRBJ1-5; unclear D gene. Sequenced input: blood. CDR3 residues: CASSSYPLGPEHF. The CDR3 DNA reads TGTGCCAGCTCCTCCTACCCCCTCGGTCCCGAGCATTTT.